One T cell receptor (beta chain) is described in this entry. The antigen this receptor binds is unknown. Per-nucleotide qualities are absent, and no much larger clonotype sits a single base away. This record belongs to a study of shared clonotypes between healthy human individuals (dated by TCRdb to about 2020). Looking at the study overall: Three men and a couple of women, aged 18 to 49 years, made up the cohort. To estimate repertoire size and how much clonotypes are shared between individuals, the study performed deep sequencing of blood TCR repertoires from a few healthy adults. Libraries were prepared and TCR repertoires were sequenced by different laboratories using diverse techniques, in order to increase sequencing depth and limit assay-specific biases. Leukapheresis yielded between about 0.94 and 10 billion PBMCs per donor.

Points the paper makes about the study in general: The genetic and exposure-history diversity represented was limited by the small number of donors. Pairwise subsampling led to the expectation that sequencing depth would affect the degree of clonotype sharing among donors. Sampling was restricted to blood, and TCR repertoires in tissue are likely to differ from TCR repertoires in blood.

The donors were healthy, HIV-negative adults who had no recently reported acute infections or vaccinations. Every donor was a Caucasian adult residing in Nashville, Tennessee, USA. For unsorted samples, tens of millions of PBMCs were counted, and genomic DNA was extracted using the QIAamp DNA Blood Mini kit. Blood was collected by leukapheresis, and PBMCs were isolated by Ficoll-Histopaque density gradient centrifugation and then cryopreserved in liquid nitrogen vapor phase. Using the deep immunoSEQ assay, multiplex PCR amplified TCR CDR3 regions from genomic DNA. Extracted genomic DNA from each cell subset was distributed evenly across all wells of several immunoSEQ 96-well plates, and each plate was treated as a replicate. Each replicate PCR for unsorted PBMC received about 310 ng genomic DNA, equal to approximately 30,000 T cell genomes. Ten immunoSEQ deep assay plates were used to sequence unsorted PBMC genomic DNA. Purified libraries were measured with a Qubit 3.0 fluorometer, size-checked on a Bioanalyzer 2100, and measured again with the KAPA Library Quantification kit. Every immunoSEQ 96-well plate was sequenced on a dedicated single-read 150-cycle Illumina NextSeq 550 flow cell. The paper's processing steps were these. The immunoSEQ output contained only junctional sequences without quality scores, so filtering could not match that applied to full-length reads. To assign V/J genes and CDR3, sequences were annotated against IMGT germline references using PyIR, a Python wrapper for IgBLAST v1.9. Reads were removed for weak V/J assignments (E-value above 1e-6), missing CDR3, stop codons, out-of-frame junctions, or ambiguous translated residues. V3J clonotypes were defined by identical inferred V gene, J gene, and CDR3 amino acid sequence. Percentage overlap between repertoires was computed as shared unique clonotypes divided by the size of the smaller repertoire. Richness of each repertoire was evaluated using RTK rarefaction, the Chao1 estimator, and Recon v2.1 estimates of unobserved clonotypes. The table comes from immuneACCESS by way of TCRdb, which keeps in-frame sequences with V and J called. Part of the clones is missing from these tables; in studies checked, under half for an unresolved V gene and the rest for unknown reasons. V, J and clone size are taken as reported in that table, and D and trimming were inferred from the DNA itself. The sample table holds fewer than 650,000 clones, of which roughly four fifths were seen once. The ten largest make up about 12% of the sample.

The TCR originated in a woman in her 40s in good health. Some clones in this sample may be carry-over from other donors' samples. Sequences were obtained from PBMCs.

The DNA reads TGTGCCAGCAGTGAAGGAACGGGAGGGCCTCGGGAGCAGTACTTC. This encodes CASSEGTGGPREQYF. The chain is assembled from TRBV6-1 and TRBJ2-7; TRBD2 fits 8 bases in the junction. Reading from cysteine to phenylalanine, the CDR3 counts 15 amino acids. Just the 45-base CDR3 DNA is kept, in frame starting at base 1. The germline V gene provides CDR1 MNHNS and CDR2 SASEGT. Germline trimming amounts to 1 base on V and 7 bases on J, with 9 as the count of junction bases outside the gene matches.